This TCR beta chain emerged from a study of T cells in Graves' hyperthyroidism and ophthalmopathy. Overall study context: The authors collected peripheral blood at initial diagnosis, before any treatment. The study's findings and limits: Expanded thyroid clonotypes (above 0.001) were mostly also found in blood.

In regard to this clonotype: Its cognate antigen is unknown.

Trimming left V 1 base short and J 8 bases short, with 15 bases between. This CDR3 contains 15 residues. The V gene's germline CDR1 is LNHDA and CDR2 SQIVND (reference sequence). Amplification yielded TCR beta CDR3 regions, with RNA transcripts as the source. The HTBI primer set served for first-round RT-PCR of the TCR CDR3. TCRdb ran MiXCR on the multiplex PCR reads and lists one entry per CDR3 protein. The profile shows 130,000 or so distinct CDR3 sequences, approximately 20% of them singletons. This receptor was taken from a woman aged 45-59 years with Graves' hyperthyroidism that later progressed to Graves' ophthalmopathy. J is TRBJ2-1 and V is TRBV19; D gene ambiguous. Sequencing input: blood. CDR3 nucleotide sequence: TGTGCCAGTAGTATAGTTTGGAGAAGGTTAGATGAGCAGTTCTTC. Amino acid sequence: CASSIVWRRLDEQFF. Full variable domain (rest looked up from reference TRBV19 and TRBJ2-1): DGGITQSPKYLFRKEGQNVTLSCEQNLNHDAMYWYRQDPGQGLRLIYYSQIVNDFQKGDIAEGYSVSREKKESFPLTVTSAQKNPTAFYLCASSIVWRRLDEQFFGPGTRLTVL.